This T cell receptor beta chain was sequenced during a study of cytomegalovirus exposure and HLA in healthy donors. Germline values: CDR1 SGHRS, CDR2 YFSETQ. The CDR3 extends over 15 amino acids. V was shortened by 0 bases and J by 0 bases, with 7 bases between the two germline ends. About this clone: The antigen is unknown.

Study outcomes and limitations: The study labeled 150 to 200 TCR beta chains cytomegalovirus-associated. Per a later analysis, fewer than 20,000 TCR beta sequences showed association with HLA alleles at 0.05 false discovery rate. More clonal expansion characterized HLA-associated TCR beta chains than equally common others in a later analysis.

Vbeta (60) and Jbeta (13) primers were used in the PCR. The assay was immunoSEQ multiplex PCR, and TCRdb's table has in-frame clones only and misses some. The data hold 150,000 to 200,000 clones, with roughly 85% observed a single time. The genes are TRBV5-1 and TRBJ1-5; D perhaps matches TRBD1 (5 bases). Sequenced material: PBMCs. This receptor was taken from a woman aged 45-65 years in good health and CMV-seronegative. The CDR3 loop is CASSLGQSSNQPQHF. The CDR3 DNA sequence: TGCGCCAGCAGCTTGGGACAGAGTAGCAATCAGCCCCAGCATTTT.